These 7 T cell receptor beta chains were sequenced from one sample in a study of a mutant IDH1 vaccine in newly diagnosed glioma. Described time point: week 11, during vaccination. Vaccination comprised doses that each held 300 ug of mutant IDH1 20-mer peptide, plus topical imiquimod. Their target antigens are unknown. Data came from immunoSEQ multiplex PCR; TCRdb stores just in-frame clones and leaves some out. The table has 30,000 to 35,000 clones, nearly 90% seen once. The source material was PBMCs, sampled from a glioma patient whose treatment included an IDH1 peptide vaccine. These receptors originate from a man aged 18 to 30 with glioma.

The chain couples TRBV5-1 to TRBJ2-2, with TRBD2 identical over 11 bases. CDR1 and CDR2 (germline): SGHRS, YFSETQ. The CDR3 is made up of 15 amino acids. The trim removed 0 bases at V and 6 bases at J, leaving 1 base unmatched. As DNA, the CDR3 is TGCGCCAGCAGCTTGGCGACTAGCGGGGCCGGGGAGCTGTTTTTT. This sequence encodes CASSLATSGAGELFF.

This rearrangement joins TRBV5-1 to TRBJ1-5, with D hard to call. Germline CDR1 and CDR2: SGHRS and YFSETQ. The ends were cut back, 0 bases at V and 0 bases at J, with 13 bases in the middle. This CDR3 contains 17 residues. DNA of the CDR3: TGCGCCAGCAGCTTGGGGGTTACGGTTTATAGCAATCAGCCCCAGCATTTT. Amino acid sequence: CASSLGVTVYSNQPQHF.

This sequence joins TRBV7-6 and TRBJ2-5; D unresolved. The V and J ends lost 4 bases and 0 bases respectively, with 21 bases between them. CDR1 is SGHVS and CDR2 is FNYEAQ in the germline V gene. CDR3 length equals 18 residues. CDR3 protein: CASSSGTTGFPYQETQYF. In nucleotides, the CDR3 is TGTGCCAGCAGCTCGGGCACGACGGGCTTCCCTTACCAAGAGACCCAGTACTTC. The full variable domain, in which reference TRBV7-6 and TRBJ2-5 provide the parts outside the CDR3, is GAGVSQSPRYKVTKRGQDVALRCDPISGHVSLYWYRQALGQGPEFLTYFNYEAQQDKSGLPNDRFSAERPEGSISTLTIQRTEQRDSAMYRCASSSGTTGFPYQETQYFGPGTRLLVL.

The chain links TRBV19 to TRBJ1-5; tentatively, D is TRBD1 (5 bases). CDR1 is LNHDA and CDR2 is SQIVND in the germline V gene (reference sequence). Trimming took 6 bases from V and 2 from J, leaving 20 bases between them. The CDR3 is made up of 17 amino acids. This CDR3 is CASSFPGSGGGNQPQHF. The CDR3 DNA reads TGTGCCAGTAGCTTCCCCGGGTCGGGGGGGGGCAATCAGCCCCAGCATTTT.

V and J are TRBV4-3 and TRBJ1-4, with a weak D call TRBD1 (5 bases). This CDR3 comprises 16 residues. Germline V CDR1 and CDR2: LGHNA, YSLEER. V lost 1 base and J 6 bases, leaving 15 bases between the germline ends. CDR3 nucleotide sequence: TGCGCCAGCAGCCAAGGAAAAAGGCAGGGCGATGAAAAACTGTTTTTT. Its protein product is CASSQGKRQGDEKLFF.

The chain combines TRBV18 with TRBJ1-1; D ambiguous. The V and J ends lost 6 bases and 7 bases respectively, with 15 bases between them. The CDR3 length is 13 residues. The V gene's germline CDR1 is KGHSH and CDR2 LQKENI. The DNA of the CDR3 is TGTGCCAGCTCCCCTAACTTTGGTAGTGAAGCTTTCTTT. This encodes CASSPNFGSEAFF.

This chain joins TRBV2 and TRBJ2-5; possible D gene TRBD2, 7 bases. Germline CDR1 reads SNHLY; CDR2 reads FYNNEI. With 11 bases removed from V and 5 bases from J, the gap between germline ends came to 15 bases. CDR3 size: 12 residues. The CDR3 reads CAEGGGMETQYF. In DNA form, the CDR3 reads TGTGCCGAAGGGGGGGGGATGGAGACCCAGTACTTC.